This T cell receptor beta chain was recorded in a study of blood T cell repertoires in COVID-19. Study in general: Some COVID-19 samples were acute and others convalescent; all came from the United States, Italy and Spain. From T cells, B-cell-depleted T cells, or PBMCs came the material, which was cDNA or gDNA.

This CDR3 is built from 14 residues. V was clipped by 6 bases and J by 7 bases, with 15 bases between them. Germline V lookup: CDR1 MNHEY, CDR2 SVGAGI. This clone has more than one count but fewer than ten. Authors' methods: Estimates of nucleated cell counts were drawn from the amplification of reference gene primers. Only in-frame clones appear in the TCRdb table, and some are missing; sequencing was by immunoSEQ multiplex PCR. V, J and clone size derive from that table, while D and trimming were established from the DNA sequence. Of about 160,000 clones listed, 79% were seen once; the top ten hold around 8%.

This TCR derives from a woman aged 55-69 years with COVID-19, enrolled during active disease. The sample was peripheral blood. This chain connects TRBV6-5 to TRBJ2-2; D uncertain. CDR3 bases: TGTGCCAGCAGACCCCTAGAATCTGGCGGGGAGCTGTTTTTT. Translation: CASRPLESGGELFF.